Each of the 18 T cell receptor beta chains below was sequenced from the same sample in a study of T-cell memory formation after mild COVID-19. Each CDR3 protein is one row after TCRdb ran MiXCR on the 5' RACE reads. The table shows hundreds of thousands of distinct CDR3 sequences, with less than 25% occurring only once. The sequencing input was PBMCs or a T cell subset sorted from them (not recorded which). These receptor sequences come from a young man who had mild COVID-19 (a few samples of this study predate the infection). Cell type and time point are not known.

This clonotype was recorded a few times. The V and J genes are TRBV10-3 and TRBJ1-2; D is perhaps TRBD1 (6 bases). Deletions cut 8 bases from V and 8 bases from J, with 12 bases between. The CDR3 runs 11 residues. CDR1 and CDR2 from the germline V gene are ENHRY and SYGVKD. The CDR3 sequence: CAILGQTGYTF. The DNA of the CDR3 is TGTGCCATCCTTGGACAGACCGGCTACACCTTC.

This clonotype came up a few times. The chain combines TRBV27 with TRBJ1-2, with 9 bases lining up with TRBD1. The CDR3 loop spans 13 amino acids. The trim removed 8 bases at V and 7 bases at J, leaving 8 bases unmatched. Germline lookup yields CDR1 MNHEY and CDR2 SMNVEV (reference sequence). For the CDR3, the DNA is TGTGCCAGCCGCGTCACAGGGGGCCCTGGCTACACCTTC. Translated, it gives CASRVTGGPGYTF.

This chain uses TRBV7-9 with TRBJ2-3, with 8 nucleotides matching TRBD2. CDR1 SEHNR and CDR2 FQNEAQ come from the germline V gene (reference sequence). J was trimmed by 0 bases and V by 5 bases; bases with no gene match: 10. The CDR3 totals 17 residues. Here the CDR3 DNA reads TGTGCCAGCAGCCCTCTGGGACTAGGGGCTAGCACAGATACGCAGTATTTT. The encoded protein is CASSPLGLGASTDTQYF.

V and J are TRBV2 and TRBJ2-7; 8 bases fit TRBD1. The germline V gene encodes CDR1 SNHLY and CDR2 FYNNEI. This CDR3 is 14 amino acids long. Germline trimming cut 4 bases from V and 3 bases from J; bases unmatched to any gene: 5. CDR3 sequence (DNA): TGTGCCAGCAGTGTAGGGACAGGCTACTACGAGCAGTACTTC. It specifies CASSVGTGYYEQYF.

This clonotype was counted between two and nine times. This chain uses TRBV2 with TRBJ2-1; 7 positions match TRBD1. Trimming took 3 bases from V and 8 from J; bases not matched to a gene: 1. Germline-derived CDR1 and CDR2 are SNHLY and FYNNEI. The CDR3 covers 12 residues. CDR3 DNA sequence: TGTGCCAGCAGTGACAGGGGGTATGAGCAGTTCTTC. It yields the protein CASSDRGYEQFF.

This clonotype has a count of ten or more. The gene calls are TRBV9 and TRBJ2-1; perhaps TRBD2 as D (5 bases). This CDR3 comprises 14 residues. Germline V gene sequence: CDR1 SGDLS, CDR2 YYNGEE. The germline V and J ends were trimmed by 4 bases and 2 bases, with 10 bases remaining between them. CDR3 in DNA: TGTGCCAGCAGCCCCGGCGGGCCCTACAATGAGCAGTTCTTC. Encoded protein: CASSPGGPYNEQFF.

This clonotype has just a few counts. The rearrangement uses TRBV7-3 and TRBJ1-3; D remains ambiguous. The germline gives CDR1 SGHTA, CDR2 FQGTGA. The V gene lost 1 base and the J gene lost 4 bases, with 11 bases spanning the gap. The CDR3 extends over 15 amino acids. The CDR3 reads CASSLNPGFGNTIYF. Here the CDR3 DNA reads TGTGCCAGCAGCTTAAACCCCGGGTTCGGAAACACCATATATTTT.

The chain couples TRBV12-3 or TRBV12-4 to TRBJ1-2, with D possibly TRBD1 on 5 matching bases. CDR3 length: 14 amino acids. Trimming left V 6 bases short and J 6 bases short, with 17 bases between. This CDR3 is CASRLQEMRDGYTF. The CDR3 nucleotides read TGTGCCAGCAGATTACAGGAGATGAGGGATGGCTACACCTTC.

This clonotype has more than one count but fewer than ten. The chain recombines TRBV9 with TRBJ2-3, with 9 bases fitting TRBD2. The germline gives CDR1 SGDLS, CDR2 YYNGEE. The CDR3 contains 16 residues. V gave up 0 bases and J gave up 6 bases; unmatched junction bases: 8. The CDR3 DNA follows: TGTGCCAGCAGCGTAGTAGGCGGGGGGGAATCCGATACGCAGTATTTT. Protein sequence: CASSVVGGGESDTQYF.

This clonotype was detected a few times. V is TRBV14 and J is TRBJ1-6; D unclear. V was trimmed by 5 bases and J by 13 bases, leaving 9 bases between them. CDR1 is SGHDN and CDR2 is FVKESK in the germline V gene. The CDR3 has 11 amino acids. The DNA of the CDR3 is TGTGCCAGCAGCTCGTTAGGGCCCCTCCACTTT. This translates into CASSSLGPLHF.

This clonotype was found a few times. The rearrangement joins TRBV4-1 to TRBJ2-1; D is perhaps TRBD2 (5 bases). CDR3 size: 12 residues. The germline CDR1 and CDR2 sequences are MGHRA and YSYEKL. The V end lost 3 bases, the J end lost 13 bases, and 13 bases lay between the germline ends. The chain's CDR3 is CASSHLGLLQFF. CDR3 coding DNA: TGCGCCAGCAGCCACTTAGGACTTTTACAGTTCTTC.

The chain combines TRBV5-1 with TRBJ2-5; TRBD1 agrees at 9 bases. J gave up 4 bases and V 4 bases, and 5 bases lay outside the gene matches. The germline CDR1 and CDR2 sequences are SGHRS and YFSETQ. The CDR3 is made up of 14 amino acids. The CDR3 here is CASSMGTGRETQYF. The CDR3 coding sequence is TGCGCCAGCAGCATGGGGACAGGGAGAGAGACCCAGTACTTC.

The chain carries TRBV2 and TRBJ2-5, with D hard to call. Trimming pared 7 bases from V and 5 bases from J, leaving 20 bases between. CDR3 length: 15 amino acids. The V gene's germline CDR1 is SNHLY and CDR2 FYNNEI. As DNA, the CDR3 is TGTGCCAGCAAATCTCATGGATCCCCCCGGGAGACCCAGTACTTC. It translates to CASKSHGSPRETQYF. Supplemented by reference TRBV2 and TRBJ2-5, the full variable domain reads EPEVTQTPSHQVTQMGQEVILRCVPISNHLYFYWYRQILGQKVEFLVSFYNNEISEKSEIFDDQFSVERPDGSNFTLKIRSTKLEDSAMYFCASKSHGSPRETQYFGPGTRLLVL.

This chain links TRBV7-9 with TRBJ2-7; 9 nucleotides align to TRBD1. Germline lookup yields CDR1 SEHNR and CDR2 FQNEAQ (reference sequence). The V gene end was trimmed by 4 bases and the J gene end by 1 base; junction bases not matched to a gene: 8. The CDR3 covers 16 residues. The CDR3 is CASSSRRDRVSYEQYF. Written as DNA, the CDR3 is TGTGCCAGCAGCTCCCGTCGGGACAGGGTGTCCTACGAGCAGTACTTC.

This clonotype turned up a few times. The rearrangement uses TRBV5-6 and TRBJ1-3; D call uncertain. The CDR3 has 14 residues. Trimming left V 0 bases short and J 2 bases short, with 6 bases between. CDR1 and CDR2 from the germline V gene are SGHDT and YYEEEE. Here the CDR3 reads CASSLGYAGNTIYF. The CDR3 DNA follows: TGTGCCAGCAGCTTGGGGTATGCTGGAAACACCATATATTTT.

This clonotype was detected a few times. The chain is built from TRBV6-6 and TRBJ1-5; TRBD1 aligns across 7 bases. J was trimmed by 6 bases and V by 4 bases; bases with no gene match: 6. The CDR3 loop spans 14 amino acids. Germline assignment: CDR1 MNHNY and CDR2 SVGAGI (reference sequence). CDR3 region: CASSSGGWTQPQHF. CDR3 DNA: TGTGCCAGCAGTTCAGGGGGTTGGACTCAGCCCCAGCATTTT.

This clonotype was observed a few times. The chain is built from TRBV7-9 and TRBJ2-7; D might be TRBD2 (6 bases). CDR1 SEHNR and CDR2 FQNEAQ come from the germline V gene (reference sequence). This CDR3 comprises 15 residues. V was pared by 5 bases and J by 5 bases, with 19 bases between. CDR3 in DNA: TGTGCCAGCAGCCACCGGGACTGGGGACTGGACGAGCAGTACGTC. Protein: CASSHRDWGLDEQYV.

The chain is built from TRBV12-3 or TRBV12-4 and TRBJ2-1; TRBD1 or TRBD2 may be the D gene (6 bases each). The CDR3 length is 12 residues. With 3 bases removed from V and 12 bases from J, the gap between germline ends came to 12 bases. The CDR3 sequence: CASSFGGDGQFF. DNA for the CDR3: TGTGCCAGCAGTTTCGGGGGCGACGGGCAGTTCTTC.